The T cell receptor (beta chain) under discussion was sequenced for a study of blood T cell repertoires in COVID-19. Looked up from germline, CDR1 is SEHNR and CDR2 is FQNEAQ (reference sequence). The CDR3 spans 14 residues. V lost 5 bases to trimming and J lost 4 bases; unmatched junction nucleotides: 3. Some clones are missing from TCRdb's copy, which holds only in-frame ones; the method was immunoSEQ multiplex PCR. This sample carries some 200,000 clones, about four fifths of them seen once, and the ten largest clones take about 8.3%. The rearrangement links TRBV7-9 to TRBJ2-5; 11 bases are a match to TRBD2. The sequence was obtained from a woman of 80 years or more with COVID-19, enrolled during active disease. The sample was peripheral blood. CDR3 loop: CASSPGLAGETQYF. The CDR3 bases are TGTGCCAGCAGCCCTGGACTAGCGGGAGAGACCCAGTACTTC. The whole variable domain, remainder taken from reference TRBV7-9 and TRBJ2-5, is DTGVSQNPRHKITKRGQNVTFRCDPISEHNRLYWYRQTLGQGPEFLTYFQNEAQLEKSRLLSDRFSAERPKGSFSTLEIQRTEQGDSAMYLCASSPGLAGETQYFGPGTRLLVL.